These T cell receptor beta chains were read from a single sample in a study of blood T cell repertoires in COVID-19. The data were produced by immunoSEQ multiplex PCR, yet TCRdb's version contains in-frame clones alone and is incomplete. The table records around 340,000 clones, around 85% of them present only once. Sequenced: PBMCs or T cells enriched from blood (not recorded which). These receptors were collected from a woman aged 40 to 50 with acute COVID-19. The CDR3 runs from the conserved cysteine through the conserved F or W. The order of the fields is J gene, V gene, CDR3 protein.

J gene: TRBJ2-3
V gene: TRBV10-1
CDR3 protein: CASSEYSDRQTDTQYF

J gene: TRBJ1-1
V gene: TRBV11-1
CDR3 protein: CASSLPTGSGAFF

J gene: TRBJ1-1
V gene: TRBV29-1
CDR3 protein: CSVEDQGAEAFF

J gene: TRBJ1-1
V gene: TRBV10-3
CDR3 protein: CAISGYLTGGVTEAFF

J gene: TRBJ2-1
V gene: TRBV6-2/TRBV6-3
CDR3 protein: CASSSLAGEGNEQFF

J gene: TRBJ2-5
V gene: TRBV3-1/TRBV3-2
CDR3 protein: CASSQVPGQGLDSNQETQYF

J gene: TRBJ1-1
V gene: TRBV28
CDR3 protein: CASKRTEAFF

J gene: TRBJ2-7
V gene: TRBV15
CDR3 protein: CATSRDTGYEQYF

J gene: TRBJ2-7
V gene: TRBV27
CDR3 protein: CASSFVGQGAYEQYF

J gene: TRBJ1-1
V gene: TRBV6-5
CDR3 protein: CASSYGDRGYEAFF

J gene: TRBJ2-1
V gene: TRBV12-3/TRBV12-4
CDR3 protein: CASTRGAYNEQFF

J gene: TRBJ2-7
V gene: TRBV3-1/TRBV3-2
CDR3 protein: CASSQEPQGVDEQYF

J gene: TRBJ1-2
V gene: TRBV6-5
CDR3 protein: CASSYVPRTGGGGYTF

J gene: TRBJ2-7
V gene: TRBV5-1
CDR3 protein: CASSAGSYEQYF

J gene: TRBJ1-2
V gene: TRBV19
CDR3 protein: CASSTGDYGYTF

J gene: TRBJ2-5
V gene: TRBV15
CDR3 protein: CATKPPTATQETQYF

J gene: TRBJ2-2
V gene: TRBV7-6
CDR3 protein: CASRHTGQGISGELFF

J gene: TRBJ1-2
V gene: TRBV3-1/TRBV3-2
CDR3 protein: CASSPGQFYGYTF

J gene: TRBJ2-1
V gene: TRBV6-5
CDR3 protein: CASSYSGTSSYNEQFF

J gene: TRBJ1-4
V gene: TRBV21-1
CDR3 protein: CASSNLPGTGDNEKLFF

J gene: TRBJ2-1
V gene: TRBV28
CDR3 protein: CASNQGAASSRSEQFF

J gene: TRBJ2-7
V gene: TRBV5-1
CDR3 protein: CASSALAPYEQYF

J gene: TRBJ1-2
V gene: TRBV4-1
CDR3 protein: CASSRLIGGYGYTF

J gene: TRBJ1-2
V gene: TRBV20-1
CDR3 protein: CSAKVTGGYTF

J gene: TRBJ1-1
V gene: TRBV6-1
CDR3 protein: CASSLRQGTEAFF

J gene: TRBJ2-1
V gene: TRBV7-9
CDR3 protein: CASSPTGPRGFNEQFF

J gene: TRBJ2-7
V gene: TRBV6-2/TRBV6-3
CDR3 protein: CASSPAWGGSYEQYF

J gene: TRBJ1-2
V gene: TRBV2
CDR3 protein: CASRIAGQGYDGYTF